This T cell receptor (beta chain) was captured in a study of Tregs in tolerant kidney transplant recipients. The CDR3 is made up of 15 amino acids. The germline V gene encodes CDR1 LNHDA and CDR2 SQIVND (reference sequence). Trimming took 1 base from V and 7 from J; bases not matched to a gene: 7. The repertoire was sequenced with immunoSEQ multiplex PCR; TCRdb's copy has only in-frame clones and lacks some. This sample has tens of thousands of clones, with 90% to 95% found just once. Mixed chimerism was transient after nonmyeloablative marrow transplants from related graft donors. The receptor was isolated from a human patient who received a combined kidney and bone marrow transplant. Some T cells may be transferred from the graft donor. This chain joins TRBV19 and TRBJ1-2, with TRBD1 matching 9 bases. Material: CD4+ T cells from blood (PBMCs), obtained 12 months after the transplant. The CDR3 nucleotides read TGTGCCAGTAGTATAGGGGACAGGGTAATATTTGGCTACACCTTC. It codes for CASSIGDRVIFGYTF.